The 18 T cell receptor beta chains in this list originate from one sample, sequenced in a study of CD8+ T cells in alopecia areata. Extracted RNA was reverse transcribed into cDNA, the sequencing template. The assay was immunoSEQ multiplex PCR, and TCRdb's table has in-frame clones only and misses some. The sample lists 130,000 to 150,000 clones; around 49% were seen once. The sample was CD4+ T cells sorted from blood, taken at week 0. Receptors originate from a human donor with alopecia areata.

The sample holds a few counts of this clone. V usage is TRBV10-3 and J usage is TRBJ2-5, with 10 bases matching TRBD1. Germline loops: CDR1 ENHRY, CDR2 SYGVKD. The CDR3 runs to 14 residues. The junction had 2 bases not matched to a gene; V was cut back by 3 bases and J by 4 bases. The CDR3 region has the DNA TGTGCCATCAGTGATAGGACAGGGGGAGAGACCCAGTACTTC. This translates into CAISDRTGGETQYF.

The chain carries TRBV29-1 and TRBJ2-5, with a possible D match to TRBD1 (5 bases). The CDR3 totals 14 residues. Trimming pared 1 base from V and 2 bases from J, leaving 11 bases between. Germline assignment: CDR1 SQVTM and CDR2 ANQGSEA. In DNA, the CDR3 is TGCAGCGTTGAAGGGGGCGCGTCGCAAGAGACCCAGTACTTC. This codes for CSVEGGASQETQYF.

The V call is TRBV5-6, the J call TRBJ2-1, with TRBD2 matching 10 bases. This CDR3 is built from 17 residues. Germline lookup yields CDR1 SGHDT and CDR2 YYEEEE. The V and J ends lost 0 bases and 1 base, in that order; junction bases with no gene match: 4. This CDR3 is CASSLALAGVSYNEQFF. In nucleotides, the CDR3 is TGTGCCAGCAGCTTGGCCCTAGCGGGAGTTTCCTACAATGAGCAGTTCTTC.

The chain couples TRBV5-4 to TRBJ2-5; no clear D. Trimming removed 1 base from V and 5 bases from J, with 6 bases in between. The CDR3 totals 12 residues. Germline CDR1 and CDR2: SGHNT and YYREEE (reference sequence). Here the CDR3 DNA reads TGTGCCAGCAGCTTGACGGCGGAGACCCAGTACTTC. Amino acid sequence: CASSLTAETQYF.

CDR3 bases: TGCAGCGTGGGGGCGGGACCCTACGAGCAGTACTTC. Protein sequence: CSVGAGPYEQYF. This chain joins TRBV29-1 and TRBJ2-7; D tentatively fits TRBD1 or TRBD2 (6 bases each). Per the germline V gene, CDR1 is SQVTM and CDR2 is ANQGSEA. This CDR3 has 12 residues. Trimming took off 6 bases at V and 2 bases at J, with 11 bases between the two ends.

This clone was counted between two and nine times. CDR3 region: CASSTAQDYYNEQFF. CDR3 nucleotides: TGTGCCAGTAGTACAGCACAGGACTATTACAATGAGCAGTTCTTC. This rearrangement joins TRBV19 to TRBJ2-1, with D possibly being TRBD2 (6 bases). The germline gives CDR1 LNHDA, CDR2 SQIVND (reference sequence). V lost 4 bases and J 4 bases, leaving 14 bases between the germline ends. The CDR3 contains 15 residues.

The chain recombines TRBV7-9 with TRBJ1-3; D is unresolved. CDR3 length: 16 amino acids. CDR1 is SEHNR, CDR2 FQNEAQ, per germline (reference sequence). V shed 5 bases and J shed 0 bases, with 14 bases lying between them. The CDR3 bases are TGTGCCAGCAGCCCAAACTCGGATGGCTCTGGAAACACCATATATTTT. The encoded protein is CASSPNSDGSGNTIYF. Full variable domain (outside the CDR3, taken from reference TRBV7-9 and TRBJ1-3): DTGVSQNPRHKITKRGQNVTFRCDPISEHNRLYWYRQTLGQGPEFLTYFQNEAQLEKSRLLSDRFSAERPKGSFSTLEIQRTEQGDSAMYLCASSPNSDGSGNTIYFGEGSWLTVV.

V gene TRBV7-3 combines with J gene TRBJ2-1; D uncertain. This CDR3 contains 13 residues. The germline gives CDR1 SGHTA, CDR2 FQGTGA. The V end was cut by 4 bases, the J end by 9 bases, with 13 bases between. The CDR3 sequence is CASSSIPAAEQFF. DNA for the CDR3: TGTGCCAGCAGCTCCATCCCCGCTGCTGAGCAGTTCTTC.

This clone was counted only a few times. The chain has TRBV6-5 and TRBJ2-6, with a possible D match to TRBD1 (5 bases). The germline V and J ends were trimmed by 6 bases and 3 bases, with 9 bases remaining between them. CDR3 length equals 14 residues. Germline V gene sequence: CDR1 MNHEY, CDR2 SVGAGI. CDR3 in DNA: TGTGCCAGCAGGCAGGGATTTGGGGCCAACGTCCTGACTTTC. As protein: CASRQGFGANVLTF.

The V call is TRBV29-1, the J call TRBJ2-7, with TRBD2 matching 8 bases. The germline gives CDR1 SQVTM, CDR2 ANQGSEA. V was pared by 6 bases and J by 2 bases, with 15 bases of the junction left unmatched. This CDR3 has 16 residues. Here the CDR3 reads CSVSRVAGSGAYEQYF. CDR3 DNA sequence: TGCAGCGTCTCGAGGGTAGCGGGATCTGGCGCCTACGAGCAGTACTTC.

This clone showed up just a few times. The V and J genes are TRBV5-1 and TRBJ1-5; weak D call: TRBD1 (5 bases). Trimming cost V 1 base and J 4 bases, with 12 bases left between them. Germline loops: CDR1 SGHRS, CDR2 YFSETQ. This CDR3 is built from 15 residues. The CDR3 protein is CASSLMPGTNQPQHF. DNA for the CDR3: TGCGCCAGCAGCTTGATGCCAGGGACTAATCAGCCCCAGCATTTT.

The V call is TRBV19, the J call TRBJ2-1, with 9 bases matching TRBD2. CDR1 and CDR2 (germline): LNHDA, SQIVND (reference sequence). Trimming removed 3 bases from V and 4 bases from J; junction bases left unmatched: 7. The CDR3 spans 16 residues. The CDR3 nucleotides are TGTGCCAGTAGTATCAGAAGCGGGAGGAGTTACAATGAGCAGTTCTTC. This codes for CASSIRSGRSYNEQFF.

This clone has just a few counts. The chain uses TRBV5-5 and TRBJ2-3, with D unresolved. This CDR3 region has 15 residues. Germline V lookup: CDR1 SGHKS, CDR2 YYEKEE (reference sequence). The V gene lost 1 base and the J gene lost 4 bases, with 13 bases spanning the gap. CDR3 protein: CASSLTSPRSDTQYF. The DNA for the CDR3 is TGTGCCAGCAGCTTGACGTCACCGCGGTCAGATACGCAGTATTTT.

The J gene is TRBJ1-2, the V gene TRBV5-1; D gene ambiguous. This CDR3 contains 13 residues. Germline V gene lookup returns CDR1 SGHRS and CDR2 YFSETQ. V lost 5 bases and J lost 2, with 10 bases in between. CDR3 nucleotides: TGCGCCAGCAGTTGGCAGATCAACTATGGCTACACCTTC. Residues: CASSWQINYGYTF.

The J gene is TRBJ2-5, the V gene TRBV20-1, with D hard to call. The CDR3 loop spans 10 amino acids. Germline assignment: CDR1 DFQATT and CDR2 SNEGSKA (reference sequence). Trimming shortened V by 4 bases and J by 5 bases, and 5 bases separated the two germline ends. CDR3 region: CSATSETQYF. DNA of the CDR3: TGCAGTGCTACATCGGAGACCCAGTACTTC.

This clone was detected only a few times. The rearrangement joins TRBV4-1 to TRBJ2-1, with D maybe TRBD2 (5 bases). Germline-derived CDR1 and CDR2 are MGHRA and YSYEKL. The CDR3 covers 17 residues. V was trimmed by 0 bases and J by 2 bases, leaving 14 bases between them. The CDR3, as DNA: TGCGCCAGCAGCCAAGATTGGGTTTCCGGGACCTACAATGAGCAGTTCTTC. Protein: CASSQDWVSGTYNEQFF.

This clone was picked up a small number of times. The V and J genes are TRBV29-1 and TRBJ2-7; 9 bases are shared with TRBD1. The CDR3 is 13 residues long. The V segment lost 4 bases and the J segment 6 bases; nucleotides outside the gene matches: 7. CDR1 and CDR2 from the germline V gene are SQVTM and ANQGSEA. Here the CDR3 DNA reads TGCAGCGTTGTTGGGACAGGGTGGGGCGAGCAGTACTTC. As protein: CSVVGTGWGEQYF.

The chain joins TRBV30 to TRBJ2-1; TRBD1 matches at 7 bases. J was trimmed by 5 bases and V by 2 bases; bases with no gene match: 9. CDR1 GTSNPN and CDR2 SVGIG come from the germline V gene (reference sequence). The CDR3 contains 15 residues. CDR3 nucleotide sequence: TGTGCCTGGAGTCTCGGACAGGCAGCTAACAATGAGCAGTTCTTC. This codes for CAWSLGQAANNEQFF.